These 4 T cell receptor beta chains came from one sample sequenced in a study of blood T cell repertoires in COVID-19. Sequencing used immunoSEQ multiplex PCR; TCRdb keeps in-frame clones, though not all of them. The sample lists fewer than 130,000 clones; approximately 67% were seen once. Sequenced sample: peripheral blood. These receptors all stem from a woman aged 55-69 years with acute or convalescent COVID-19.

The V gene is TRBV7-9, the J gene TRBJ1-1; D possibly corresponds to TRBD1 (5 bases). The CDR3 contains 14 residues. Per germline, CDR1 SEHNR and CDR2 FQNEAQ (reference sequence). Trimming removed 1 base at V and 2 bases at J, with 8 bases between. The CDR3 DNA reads TGTGCCAGCAGCTTAGATCAGGGAAACACTGAAGCTTTCTTT. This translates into CASSLDQGNTEAFF.

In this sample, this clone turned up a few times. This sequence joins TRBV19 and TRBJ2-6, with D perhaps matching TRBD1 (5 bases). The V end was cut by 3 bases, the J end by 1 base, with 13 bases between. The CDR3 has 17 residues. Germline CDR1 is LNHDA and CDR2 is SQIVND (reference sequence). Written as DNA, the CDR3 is TGTGCCAGTAGTATGGTAGGGGCCCTGTCTGGGGCCAACGTCCTGACTTTC. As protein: CASSMVGALSGANVLTF.

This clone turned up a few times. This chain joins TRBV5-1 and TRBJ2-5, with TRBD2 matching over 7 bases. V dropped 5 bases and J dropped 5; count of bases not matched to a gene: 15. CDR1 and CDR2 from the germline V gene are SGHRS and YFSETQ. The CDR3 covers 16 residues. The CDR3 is CASRDRRGLPYETQYF. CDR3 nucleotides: TGCGCCAGCAGGGATCGAAGGGGACTACCTTATGAGACCCAGTACTTC.

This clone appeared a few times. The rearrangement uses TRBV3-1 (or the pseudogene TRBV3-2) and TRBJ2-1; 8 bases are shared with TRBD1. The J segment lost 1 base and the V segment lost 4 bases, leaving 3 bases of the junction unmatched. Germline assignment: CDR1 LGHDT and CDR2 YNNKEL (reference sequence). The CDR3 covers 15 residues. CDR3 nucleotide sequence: TGTGCCAGCAGCCCTACAGGGGGGTCCTACAATGAGCAGTTCTTC. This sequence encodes CASSPTGGSYNEQFF.